The text below deals with one TCR beta chain. Its antigen target is currently unknown. The record has no base qualities; no much larger clone is one base away. As encoded in the germline V gene (reference sequence), CDR1 is MNHEY while CDR2 is SMNVEV. The CDR3 has 18 amino acids, counting the end cysteine and phenylalanine. Just CDR3 DNA is preserved here, 54 bases in frame from base 1. V loses 6 bases at its end and J loses 7 bases; junction bases beyond the gene matches: 17. This sample was taken from a study of OX40 agonist ivuxolimab in advanced cancers. Study-level background: Ivuxolimab, which targeted the costimulatory receptor OX40 (CD134), was an agonistic, fully human IgG2 monoclonal antibody. Intravenous ivuxolimab was administered to patients every 2 weeks at six dose levels: 0.01, 0.1, 0.3, 1.5, 3 and 10 mg/kg. Of the roughly 52 dose-escalation patients, hepatocellular carcinoma was present in about 19, melanoma in around 15, renal cell carcinoma in 9 and head and neck cancer in 9. The dose-escalation cohort was around 83% male with a mean age of roughly 62 years, ranging from roughly 23 to 79. Prior anti-PD-1, anti-PD-L1 or anti-CTLA-4 therapy was permitted, and checkpoint inhibitors had been received by less than 45% of dose-escalation patients. Three dose-escalation patients achieved partial responses, one with hepatocellular carcinoma and two with cutaneous melanoma. Peripheral TCRbeta sequencing was intended to test whether TCR sequence diversity was altered and clonal T-cell expansion was caused by ivuxolimab. The paper reports the monotherapy dose-escalation portion (N ≈ 52 patients) of the phase I ivuxolimab trial. Points the paper makes about the study in general: Clonal expansion of both CD4+ and CD8+ blood T cells was observed from baseline to week 6 at doses 0.1 to 3.0 mg/kg. In partial responders in the 0.1-3.0 mg/kg groups, normalized peripheral clonal expansion was found to be among the lowest, especially among CD8+ T cells. After ivuxolimab, expanded clones were on average more numerous among CD8+ T cells than among CD4+ T cells. The antigen specificity of the peripheral T cells that underwent clonal expansion was not determined. Low levels of normalized T-cell clonal expansion were also seen in some patients who did not respond.

Genomic DNA was isolated from the sorted cells so that the TCRbeta CDR3 region could be sequenced. The immunoSEQ Assay was used to sequence the TCRbeta CDR3 regions. This immuneACCESS table, as held by TCRdb, lists in-frame sequences with V and J called but not all clones. Of the missing ones, under half trace to an unresolved V gene in checked studies; the others have no known cause. The sample table holds roughly 84,000 clones, of which about 85% were seen once. 3.5% to 6% of the sample is taken by the ten largest. The trial excluded patients who had a history of autoimmune disease or who were on systemic immunosuppression. Peripheral blood for TCR sequencing was collected from all dose cohorts at baseline, on cycle 4 day 1, and on cycle 7 day 1. Samples were obtained from an open-label, multicenter, first-in-human phase I dose-escalation trial of ivuxolimab. Adults with locally advanced or metastatic head and neck squamous cell, hepatocellular, melanoma or renal cell carcinoma were enrolled in the trial. Before TCR sequencing, CD4+ T cells and CD8+ T cells were sorted from peripheral blood as separate populations.

The sequence was collected from an adult with an advanced solid tumor such as melanoma, head and neck, liver or kidney cancer. The rearranged segments are TRBV27 and TRBJ2-3, with 12 bases matching TRBD2. The sequenced sample was CD4+ or CD8+ T cells sorted from blood, obtained in a trial of the OX40 agonist ivuxolimab. The CDR3 region reads CASSIRPPGLAGLYTQYF. The nucleotide sequence is TGTGCCAGCAGCATTCGACCCCCGGGACTAGCGGGCCTCTATACGCAGTATTTT.